This T cell receptor (beta chain) was profiled in a study of T-cell memory formation after mild COVID-19. Across the study: Clusters of TCRs were largely donor specific.

General study results and limits: CD4/CD8 balance held among clones contracting day 15 to 85, and later expanders leaned CD4+. Clones that contracted clustered mainly in CM and EM if CD4+ and in EMRA if CD8+.

V lost 4 bases and J lost 0; bases outside the gene matches: 9. CDR3 size: 17 residues. Germline V lookup: CDR1 SGHAT, CDR2 FQNNGV. 5'RACE with constant-segment primers yielded barcoded, UMI-tagged TCR alpha and TCR beta cDNA libraries. A single record per CDR3 protein comes from TCRdb applying MiXCR to the 5' RACE reads. This table has 350,000 to 500,000 distinct CDR3 sequences, under 25% appearing once. This clonotype has a handful of counts. As yet, its antigen is unknown. This TCR was recovered from an adult woman who had mild COVID-19 (a few samples of this study predate the infection). Cell type and time point are not known. The chain is built from TRBV11-2 and TRBJ2-7; the match to TRBD2 covers 10 bases. Material: PBMCs or a T cell subset sorted from them (not recorded which). CDR3 region: CASSSGGTSESSYEQYF. Written as DNA, the CDR3 is TGTGCCAGCAGCTCGGGAGGGACTAGCGAGAGCTCCTACGAGCAGTACTTC.